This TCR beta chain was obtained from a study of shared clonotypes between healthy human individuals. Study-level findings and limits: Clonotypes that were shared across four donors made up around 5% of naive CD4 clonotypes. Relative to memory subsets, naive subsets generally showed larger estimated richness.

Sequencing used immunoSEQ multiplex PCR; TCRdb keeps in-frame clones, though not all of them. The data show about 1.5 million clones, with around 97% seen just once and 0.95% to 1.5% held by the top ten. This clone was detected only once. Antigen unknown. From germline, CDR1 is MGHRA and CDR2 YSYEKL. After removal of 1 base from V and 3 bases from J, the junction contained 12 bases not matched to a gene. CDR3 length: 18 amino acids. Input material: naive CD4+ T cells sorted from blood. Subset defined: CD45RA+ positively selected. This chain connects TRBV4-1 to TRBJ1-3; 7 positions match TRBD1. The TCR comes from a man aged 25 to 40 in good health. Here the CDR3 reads CASSQGARDRAFGNTIYF. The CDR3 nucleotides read TGCGCCAGCAGCCAAGGGGCCAGGGACAGAGCTTTTGGAAACACCATATATTTT.